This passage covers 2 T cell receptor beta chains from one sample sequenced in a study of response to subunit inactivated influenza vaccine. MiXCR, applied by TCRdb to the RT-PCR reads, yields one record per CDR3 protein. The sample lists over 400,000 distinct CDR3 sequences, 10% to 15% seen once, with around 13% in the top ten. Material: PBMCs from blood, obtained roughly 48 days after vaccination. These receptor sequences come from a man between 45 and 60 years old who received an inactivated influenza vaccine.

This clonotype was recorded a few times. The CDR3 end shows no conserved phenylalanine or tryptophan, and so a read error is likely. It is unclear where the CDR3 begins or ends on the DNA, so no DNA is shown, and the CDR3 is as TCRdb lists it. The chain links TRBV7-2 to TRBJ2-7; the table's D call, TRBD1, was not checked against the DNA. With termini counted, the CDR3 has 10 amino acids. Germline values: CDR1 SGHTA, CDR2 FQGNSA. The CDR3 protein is CASSLPGGEI.

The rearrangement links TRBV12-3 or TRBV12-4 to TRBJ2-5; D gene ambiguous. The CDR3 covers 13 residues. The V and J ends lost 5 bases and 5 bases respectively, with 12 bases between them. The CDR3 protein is CASSPSSQETQYF. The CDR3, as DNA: TGTGCCAGCAGTCCTTCCTCGCAGGAGACCCAGTACTTC.